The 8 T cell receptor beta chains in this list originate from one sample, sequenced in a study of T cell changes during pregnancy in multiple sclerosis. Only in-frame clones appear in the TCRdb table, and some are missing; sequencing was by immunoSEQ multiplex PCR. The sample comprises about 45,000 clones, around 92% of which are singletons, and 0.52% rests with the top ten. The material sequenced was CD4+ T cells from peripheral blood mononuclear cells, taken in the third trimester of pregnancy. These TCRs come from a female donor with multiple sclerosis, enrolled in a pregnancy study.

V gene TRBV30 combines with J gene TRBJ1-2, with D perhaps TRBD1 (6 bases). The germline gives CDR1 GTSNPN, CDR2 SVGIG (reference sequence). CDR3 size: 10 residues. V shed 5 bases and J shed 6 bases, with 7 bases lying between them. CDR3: CAWGQNGYTF. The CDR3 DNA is TGTGCCTGGGGACAGAATGGCTACACCTTC.

The CDR3 DNA reads as TGTGCCAGCAGCTTACCGCTAGTCCAAAATCGAGATACGCAGTATTTT. Amino acids: CASSLPLVQNRDTQYF. The rearrangement links TRBV7-9 to TRBJ2-3, with unresolved D. CDR1 is SEHNR, CDR2 FQNEAQ, per germline (reference sequence). The CDR3 is made up of 16 amino acids. The V end was cut by 2 bases, the J end by 5 bases, with 17 bases between.

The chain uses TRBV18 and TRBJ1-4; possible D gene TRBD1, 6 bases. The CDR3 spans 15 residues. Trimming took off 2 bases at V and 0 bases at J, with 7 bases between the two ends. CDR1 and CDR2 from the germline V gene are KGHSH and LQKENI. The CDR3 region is CASSPGGPTNEKLFF. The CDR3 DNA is TGTGCCAGCTCACCAGGGGGCCCAACTAATGAAAAACTGTTTTTT.

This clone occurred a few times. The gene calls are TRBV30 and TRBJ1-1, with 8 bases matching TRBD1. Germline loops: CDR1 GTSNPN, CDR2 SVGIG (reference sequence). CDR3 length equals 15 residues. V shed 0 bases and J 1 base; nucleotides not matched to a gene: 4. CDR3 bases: TGTGCCTGGAGTGTCCGGGACAGGAGGAACACTGAAGCTTTCTTT. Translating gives CAWSVRDRRNTEAFF.

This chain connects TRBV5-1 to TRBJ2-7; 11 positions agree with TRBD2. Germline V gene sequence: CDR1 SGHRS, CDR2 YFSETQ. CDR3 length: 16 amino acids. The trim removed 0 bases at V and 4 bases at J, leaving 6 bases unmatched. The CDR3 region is CASSLAVAGGLYEQYF. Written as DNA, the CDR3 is TGCGCCAGCAGCTTGGCGGTAGCGGGAGGGCTATACGAGCAGTACTTC.

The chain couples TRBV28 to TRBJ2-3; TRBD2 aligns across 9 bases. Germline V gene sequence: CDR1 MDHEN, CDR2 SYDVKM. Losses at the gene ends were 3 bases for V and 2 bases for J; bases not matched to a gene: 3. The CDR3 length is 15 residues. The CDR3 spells CASSFGGRVTDTQYF. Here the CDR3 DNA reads TGTGCCAGCAGTTTCGGCGGGAGGGTCACAGATACGCAGTATTTT.

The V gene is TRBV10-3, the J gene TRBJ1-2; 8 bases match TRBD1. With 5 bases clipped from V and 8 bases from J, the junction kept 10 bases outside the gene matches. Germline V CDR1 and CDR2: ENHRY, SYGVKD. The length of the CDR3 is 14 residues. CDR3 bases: TGTGCCATCAGTCCGGGACAGGCCGGCGGGGGCTACACCTTC. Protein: CAISPGQAGGGYTF.

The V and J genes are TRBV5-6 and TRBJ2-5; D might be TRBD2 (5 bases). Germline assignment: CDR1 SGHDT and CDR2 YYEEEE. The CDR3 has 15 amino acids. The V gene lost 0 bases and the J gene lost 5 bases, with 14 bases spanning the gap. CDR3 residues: CASSLDLQRAETQYF. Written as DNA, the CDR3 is TGTGCCAGCAGCTTGGATTTACAGAGGGCTGAGACCCAGTACTTC.